These 27 T cell receptor beta chains share one sample of origin, sequenced in a study of cytomegalovirus exposure and HLA in healthy donors. PCR was performed using 60 Vbeta and 13 Jbeta primers. TCRdb's copy holds only in-frame clones and misses some; the assay was immunoSEQ multiplex PCR. The top ten clones hold approximately 1.8% of a sample with 110,000 to 150,000 clones, around a tenth of them seen once. The sample was PBMCs. The origin of the receptors is a male donor in good health and CMV-seronegative.

The chain carries TRBV19 and TRBJ2-5; D is possibly TRBD2 (6 bases). The V gene lost 6 bases and the J gene lost 2 bases, with 10 bases spanning the gap. CDR3 length: 13 amino acids. Germline V gives CDR1 LNHDA, CDR2 SQIVND (reference sequence). CDR3 loop: CASSGTLQETQYF. The CDR3 DNA reads as TGTGCCAGTAGCGGGACTCTACAAGAGACCCAGTACTTC.

The chain recombines TRBV5-8 with TRBJ2-7, with 7 bases matching TRBD2. The germline V gene has CDR1 SGHTS and CDR2 YDEGEE. The CDR3 extends over 17 amino acids. V shed 6 bases and J 6 bases; nucleotides not matched to a gene: 21. The CDR3 region is CASTYPPWGGRGPEQYF. DNA of the CDR3: TGTGCCAGCACTTACCCGCCATGGGGCGGGAGAGGTCCCGAGCAGTACTTC.

The chain recombines TRBV5-1 with TRBJ2-5; 10 bases agree with TRBD2. The J call may be mistaken, given a closer DNA end match to TRBJ2-7. Germline values: CDR1 SGHRS, CDR2 YFSETQ. This CDR3 has 14 residues. In DNA, the CDR3 is TGCGCCAGCACGCGGACTAGCGGCTACTACGAGCAGTACTTC. This encodes CASTRTSGYYEQYF.

V gene TRBV4-3 combines with J gene TRBJ2-7; 11 nucleotides align to TRBD2. The V and J ends lost 8 bases and 4 bases, in that order; junction bases with no gene match: 10. The CDR3 runs to 15 residues. The germline V gene has CDR1 LGHNA and CDR2 YSLEER. The CDR3 region has the DNA TGCGCCAGCCAACGGCGACTAGCGGGAAATTACGAGCAGTACTTC. It yields the protein CASQRRLAGNYEQYF.

This clone has a handful of counts. This chain uses TRBV7-2 with TRBJ2-7; 7 nucleotides match TRBD2. The CDR3 spans 14 residues. Trimming cost V 4 bases and J 2 bases; bases outside gene matches: 5. CDR1 SGHTA and CDR2 FQGNSA come from the germline V gene. The CDR3 is CTSSSLAVTYEQYF. The CDR3 bases are TGTACCAGCAGCTCTCTAGCGGTAACCTACGAGCAGTACTTC.

J is TRBJ2-3 and V is TRBV9; 7 nucleotides align to TRBD2. The CDR3 covers 14 residues. Per the germline V gene, CDR1 is SGDLS and CDR2 is YYNGEE. Trimming cost V 4 bases and J 2 bases; bases outside gene matches: 4. CDR3 DNA: TGTGCCAGCAGCACCCGGGACTACACAGATACGCAGTATTTT. It is translated as CASSTRDYTDTQYF.

The sample holds a few counts of this clone. The V call is TRBV5-4, the J call TRBJ1-2; no clear D gene. Per germline, CDR1 SGHNT and CDR2 YYREEE (reference sequence). This CDR3 is built from 12 residues. Trimming stripped 1 base from V and 8 bases from J, with 9 bases between. The CDR3: CASSLPRGGYTF. The CDR3 nucleotides are TGTGCCAGCAGCTTGCCCCGAGGAGGCTACACCTTC.

CDR3 DNA: TGTGCCAGCAGCTCTCTAGCGGGAAGGGAGACCCAGTACTTC. Encoded protein: CASSSLAGRETQYF. V gene TRBV11-2 combines with J gene TRBJ2-5, with 9 bases lining up with TRBD2. With V trimmed by 4 bases and J by 5 bases, 5 bases remained unmatched. Germline values: CDR1 SGHAT, CDR2 FQNNGV. The CDR3 spans 14 residues.

This chain joins TRBV28 and TRBJ1-5, with a weak D call TRBD1 (5 bases). CDR1 and CDR2 from the germline V gene are MDHEN and SYDVKM. This CDR3 contains 16 residues. V was clipped by 2 bases and J by 2 bases, with 13 bases between them. The CDR3 spells CASSLISGGGNQPQHF. The CDR3 nucleotides read TGTGCCAGCAGTTTAATTTCAGGAGGGGGCAATCAGCCCCAGCATTTT.

The J gene is TRBJ1-3, the V gene TRBV28, with D uncertain. This CDR3 has 15 amino acids. V dropped 2 bases and J dropped 1 base, with 9 bases sitting between them. Germline V gives CDR1 MDHEN, CDR2 SYDVKM. The DNA for the CDR3 is TGTGCCAGCAGTTTAGGCGGCCCGTCTGGAAACACCATATATTTT. Protein: CASSLGGPSGNTIYF. The variable domain in full, completed from reference TRBV28 and TRBJ1-3, reads DVKVTQSSRYLVKRTGEKVFLECVQDMDHENMFWYRQDPGLGLRLIYFSYDVKMKEKGDIPEGYSVSREKKERFSLILESASTNQTSMYLCASSLGGPSGNTIYFGEGSWLTVV.

A few counts support this clone. The J gene is TRBJ2-7, the V gene TRBV15, with TRBD2 identical over 7 bases. This CDR3 region has 16 residues. Germline CDR1 reads LNHNV; CDR2 reads YYDKDF (reference sequence). The V and J ends lost 3 bases and 5 bases, in that order; junction bases with no gene match: 13. In nucleotides, the CDR3 is TGTGCCACCAGCAGCTGGGAGACTAGCTCCCTGGACGAGCAGTACTTC. Translation: CATSSWETSSLDEQYF.

The chain carries TRBV21-1 and TRBJ2-6; the DNA was not used to check the table's D call, TRBD1. TRBV21-1 is a pseudogene. CDR3 size: 21 residues. CDR3: CASSKGVMDRAVTSGANVLTF. The CDR3 region has the DNA TGTGCCAGCAGCAAAGGAGTGATGGACAGGGCCGTTACCTCTGGGGCCAACGTCCTGACTTTC.

The rearrangement links TRBV28 to TRBJ1-2; unclear D gene. Per the germline V gene, CDR1 is MDHEN and CDR2 is SYDVKM. This CDR3 spans 13 amino acids. V gave up 6 bases and J gave up 3 bases, with 11 bases separating them. This CDR3 is CASRGTAHYGYTF. In DNA form, the CDR3 reads TGTGCCAGCAGGGGCACAGCACACTATGGCTACACCTTC.

The chain is built from TRBV13 and TRBJ1-2; D gene unclear. CDR1 and CDR2 from the germline V gene are PRHDT and FYEKMQ (reference sequence). V was pared by 0 bases and J by 2 bases, with 10 bases between. The CDR3 is 15 residues long. CDR3 DNA: TGTGCCAGCAGCTTAGGTACCAGGCACAACTATGGCTACACCTTC. It yields the protein CASSLGTRHNYGYTF.

The V gene is TRBV7-6, the J gene TRBJ2-7; 12 nucleotides match TRBD2. The CDR3 totals 18 residues. Trimming at V came to 5 bases and at J to 3 bases, leaving 14 bases not matched to a gene. The germline V gene has CDR1 SGHVS and CDR2 FNYEAQ. CDR3 coding DNA: TGTGCCAGCAGCCCACGACTAGCGGGGGACCTGTTCGGCTACGAGCAGTACTTC. It encodes CASSPRLAGDLFGYEQYF.

The chain combines TRBV6-1 with TRBJ1-5; unclear D gene. V lost 3 bases and J lost 0, with 6 bases in between. This CDR3 comprises 14 residues. Germline-derived CDR1 and CDR2 are MNHNS and SASEGT. The CDR3 sequence is CASSEVSSNQPQHF. The CDR3 bases are TGTGCCAGCAGTGAGGTCAGTAGCAATCAGCCCCAGCATTTT.

V is TRBV6-4 and J is TRBJ1-2; TRBD1 aligns across 9 bases. The CDR3 is 15 amino acids. Trimming cost V 6 bases and J 0 bases; bases outside gene matches: 5. Germline V lookup: CDR1 MRHNA, CDR2 SNTAGT. CDR3 nucleotides: TGTGCCAGCAGCCTGACAGGGGGAGCTAACTATGGCTACACCTTC. Translating gives CASSLTGGANYGYTF.

A few counts support this clone. The chain employs TRBV11-2 and TRBJ1-5; tentatively, D is TRBD1 (5 bases). CDR1 is SGHAT and CDR2 is FQNNGV in the germline V gene. This CDR3 has 14 residues. Trimming removed 2 bases at V and 6 bases at J, with 11 bases between. The CDR3 bases are TGTGCCAGCAGCTTACAGGGAGGTCCTCAGCCCCAGCATTTT. Amino acid sequence: CASSLQGGPQPQHF. The full variable domain, in which reference TRBV11-2 and TRBJ1-5 provide the parts outside the CDR3, is EAGVAQSPRYKIIEKRQSVAFWCNPISGHATLYWYQQILGQGPKLLIQFQNNGVVDDSQLPKDRFSAERLKGVDSTLKIQPAKLEDSAVYLCASSLQGGPQPQHFGDGTRLSIL.

The chain recombines TRBV10-3 with TRBJ2-1; D may be TRBD2 (6 bases). V was shortened by 7 bases and J by 8 bases, with 18 bases between the two germline ends. Germline V gene lookup returns CDR1 ENHRY and CDR2 SYGVKD. CDR3 length: 14 amino acids. The CDR3 DNA reads as TGTGCCATCACCATGGACTCGGAGGGCGATGAGCAGTTCTTC. Residues: CAITMDSEGDEQFF.

The chain uses TRBV7-2 and TRBJ2-1; 14 bases agree with TRBD2. The V gene end was trimmed by 6 bases and the J gene end by 4 bases; junction bases not matched to a gene: 8. CDR3 length: 17 amino acids. Germline assignment: CDR1 SGHTA and CDR2 FQGNSA. The CDR3 sequence: CASRRLAGGQGYNEQFF. CDR3 bases: TGTGCCAGCAGACGACTAGCGGGAGGGCAAGGTTACAATGAGCAGTTCTTC.

This clone has a handful of counts. The chain is built from TRBV28 and TRBJ1-1; TRBD1 matches at 10 bases. The germline CDR1 and CDR2 sequences are MDHEN and SYDVKM. V shed 5 bases and J 5 bases; nucleotides not matched to a gene: 11. The CDR3 consists of 16 residues. The CDR3 here is CASSIPGQGWSTEAFF. The CDR3 DNA follows: TGTGCCAGCAGTATACCGGGACAGGGGTGGAGTACTGAAGCTTTCTTT.

This sequence joins TRBV30 and TRBJ2-3; 11 bases map to TRBD1. The CDR3 runs 15 residues. Germline CDR1 GTSNPN, CDR2 SVGIG (reference sequence). The V and J ends lost 2 bases and 4 bases, in that order; junction bases with no gene match: 5. In DNA, the CDR3 is TGTGCCTGGAGTACAGGGACAGGGGGTTCAGATACGCAGTATTTT. Its translation: CAWSTGTGGSDTQYF.

This clone was detected only a few times. The chain employs TRBV6-1 and TRBJ1-1; D unresolved. V shed 3 bases and J shed 6 bases, with 11 bases lying between them. Germline V gene sequence: CDR1 MNHNS, CDR2 SASEGT. This CDR3 region has 13 residues. The CDR3 coding sequence is TGTGCCAGCAGTGAGCGGCAGTATGCTGAAGCTTTCTTT. Protein sequence: CASSERQYAEAFF.

The genes are TRBV19 and TRBJ2-7, with a possible D match to TRBD1 (6 bases). The CDR3 spans 13 residues. With 4 bases removed from V and 6 bases from J, the gap between germline ends came to 13 bases. Looked up from germline, CDR1 is LNHDA and CDR2 is SQIVND (reference sequence). In DNA, the CDR3 is TGTGCCAGTAGTACCCAACAGGGTACCGAGCAGTACTTC. It codes for CASSTQQGTEQYF.

V gene TRBV6-5 combines with J gene TRBJ2-5; D is possibly TRBD2 (7 bases). The assigned J gene may be wrong: the sequence end matches TRBJ2-7 better. The CDR3 has 15 amino acids. Germline CDR1 reads MNHEY; CDR2 reads SVGAGI. CDR3 nucleotides: TGTGCCAGCAGTTACTCGAGGGGGGGCGGTTACGAGCAGTACTTC. Translation: CASSYSRGGGYEQYF.

This clone showed up just a few times. The CDR3 coding sequence is TGTGCCAGCAGTTTAGCGGGAGGGCAAGATACGCAGTATTTT. As protein: CASSLAGGQDTQYF. This chain links TRBV6-6 with TRBJ2-3, with 11 bases identical to TRBD2. The CDR3 is 14 residues long. V shed 4 bases and J 5 bases; nucleotides not matched to a gene: 2. Per germline, CDR1 MNHNY and CDR2 SVGAGI (reference sequence).

This chain joins TRBV11-2 and TRBJ1-1; D is undetermined. V lost 3 bases and J 7 bases, leaving 12 bases between the germline ends. The CDR3 contains 13 residues. In germline, CDR1 is SGHAT, CDR2 FQNNGV. The CDR3 coding sequence is TGTGCCAGCAGCTTCAATGTGGCAGTTGAAGCTTTCTTT. This codes for CASSFNVAVEAFF.